These 27 T cell receptor beta chains were all obtained from the same sample, sequenced in a study of blood T cell repertoires in COVID-19 (TCRdb year 2020). Receptors were amplified or captured by the immunoSEQ multiplex PCR assay. TCRdb mirrors the immuneACCESS table, restricted to in-frame sequences. Some clones are absent from its copies; in checked studies, under half trace to an unresolved V gene, and the reason for the others is unknown. The sample data list hundreds of thousands of clones, and approximately 81% of these were observed just once. Of the sample, approximately 7.9% is held by the ten largest clones. Specimen: peripheral blood. These receptors were obtained from a woman of 80 years or more with acute or convalescent COVID-19.

This clone was recorded only once. Other DNA sequences in this sample translate to the same CDR3. This chain uses TRBV19 with TRBJ2-5; TRBD1 aligns across 7 bases. Germline V gives CDR1 LNHDA, CDR2 SQIVND (reference sequence). The ends lost 4 bases at V and 3 bases at J; junction bases unmatched: 2. CDR3 length: 13 amino acids. In DNA, the CDR3 is TGTGCCAGTAGTAGGGACAGAGAAGAGACCCAGTACTTC. Translation: CASSRDREETQYF.

The rearrangement uses TRBV13 and TRBJ1-1; 7 bases agree with TRBD1. The J segment lost 4 bases and the V segment lost 1 base, leaving 12 bases of the junction unmatched. Germline-derived CDR1 and CDR2 are PRHDT and FYEKMQ (reference sequence). CDR3 size: 17 residues. The CDR3 region has the DNA TGTGCCAGCAGCTTAGCGGCAGGGGGTTACACGAGCACTGAAGCTTTCTTT. The encoded protein is CASSLAAGGYTSTEAFF.

This clone was counted once. The CDR3 DNA reads as TGTGCCAGCAGCCGCTCTGGGGCCAACGTCCTGACTTTC. The encoded protein is CASSRSGANVLTF. The J gene is TRBJ2-6, the V gene TRBV7-6; no clear D gene. Germline CDR1 reads SGHVS; CDR2 reads FNYEAQ. The V end was cut by 5 bases, the J end by 0 bases, with 2 bases between. CDR3 size: 13 residues.

This clone was seen once. The CDR3 loop reads CASSELAGQETQYF. The CDR3 bases are TGTGCCAGCAGTGAACTAGCGGGGCAAGAGACCCAGTACTTC. V and J are TRBV2 and TRBJ2-5; 9 positions agree with TRBD2. CDR1 and CDR2 (germline): SNHLY, FYNNEI. The V and J ends lost 2 bases and 2 bases, in that order; junction bases with no gene match: 0. This CDR3 has 14 amino acids.

The chain recombines TRBV5-4 with TRBJ1-4, with a weak D call TRBD1 (5 bases). Germline V CDR1 and CDR2: SGHNT, YYREEE (reference sequence). Trimming stripped 2 bases from V and 8 bases from J, with 13 bases between. The CDR3 is 14 residues long. CDR3 sequence: CASSFSGIGEKLFF. In DNA, the CDR3 is TGTGCCAGCAGCTTCTCAGGGATTGGAGAAAAACTGTTTTTT.

This clone was seen a single time. The J gene is TRBJ2-3, the V gene TRBV30; 8 nucleotides line up with TRBD2. CDR1 GTSNPN and CDR2 SVGIG come from the germline V gene (reference sequence). The CDR3 sequence is 14 residues long. V was pared by 2 bases and J by 4 bases, with 5 bases of the junction left unmatched. The CDR3 coding sequence is TGTGCCTGGAGTAAATCGACTAGCGCAGATACGCAGTATTTT. Translating it yields CAWSKSTSADTQYF.

The chain employs TRBV5-1 and TRBJ2-2; a possible D gene is TRBD2 (5 bases). The germline V gene encodes CDR1 SGHRS and CDR2 YFSETQ. V was shortened by 0 bases and J by 0 bases, with 9 bases between the two germline ends. The CDR3 consists of 16 residues. CDR3 DNA: TGCGCCAGCAGCTTGGAGGTCGGGACGAACACCGGGGAGCTGTTTTTT. Protein: CASSLEVGTNTGELFF.

The rearrangement uses TRBV19 and TRBJ2-5; 10 bases are a match to TRBD1. Germline trimming cut 5 bases from V and 5 bases from J; bases unmatched to any gene: 11. Germline CDR1 LNHDA, CDR2 SQIVND (reference sequence). CDR3 size: 16 residues. The CDR3 loop is CASSSDGQGVLETQYF. CDR3 bases: TGTGCCAGTAGTTCGGACGGACAGGGGGTACTTGAGACCCAGTACTTC.

This CDR3 reads CASSSQGGSYNEQFF. CDR3 nucleotide sequence: TGCGCCAGCAGCTCACAGGGAGGGTCCTACAATGAGCAGTTCTTC. The rearrangement uses TRBV5-1 and TRBJ2-1, with a tentative D call TRBD2 (7 bases). Germline CDR1 and CDR2: SGHRS and YFSETQ. This CDR3 has 15 residues. Deletions cut 3 bases from V and 1 base from J, with 11 bases between.

The sample holds a few counts of this clone. The rearrangement links TRBV12-3 or TRBV12-4 to TRBJ1-4; tentative D call: TRBD1 (5 bases). V was clipped by 5 bases and J by 8 bases, with 6 bases between them. The CDR3 consists of 11 residues. CDR3 loop: CASSRGEKLFF. The CDR3 DNA sequence: TGTGCCAGCAGTCGGGGGGAAAAACTGTTTTTT.

V usage is TRBV19 and J usage is TRBJ1-2, with TRBD1 identical over 9 bases. Germline lookup yields CDR1 LNHDA and CDR2 SQIVND (reference sequence). V trimming: 7 bases; J trimming: 4 bases; junction bases outside the gene matches: 16. The CDR3 extends over 17 amino acids. CDR3: CASTQQGAPPFIYGYTF. CDR3 nucleotides: TGTGCCAGTACCCAACAGGGGGCCCCACCTTTTATCTATGGCTACACCTTC.

This rearrangement joins TRBV6-5 to TRBJ2-7, with 8 bases fitting TRBD2. J lost 4 bases, V lost 6 bases, and 11 bases had no gene match. Germline lookup yields CDR1 MNHEY and CDR2 SVGAGI. The CDR3 spans 15 residues. The CDR3 DNA sequence: TGTGCCAGCAGCGCCCCGGCGGGGGGAAGGTACGAGCAGTACTTC. This encodes CASSAPAGGRYEQYF.

The chain recombines TRBV7-2 with TRBJ2-1, with D perhaps TRBD1 (5 bases). Trimming shortened V by 3 bases and J by 7 bases, and 19 bases separated the two germline ends. There are 16 residues in the CDR3. Germline V gives CDR1 SGHTA, CDR2 FQGNSA. The CDR3 spells CASSLYVTTGRNEQFF. The CDR3 DNA sequence: TGTGCCAGCAGCTTGTACGTAACTACAGGTCGGAATGAGCAGTTCTTC.

The rearrangement uses TRBV7-6 and TRBJ1-1, with D perhaps matching TRBD1 (6 bases). CDR1 and CDR2 from the germline V gene are SGHVS and FNYEAQ. The V gene lost 1 base and the J gene lost 0 bases, with 15 bases spanning the gap. This CDR3 contains 17 residues. This CDR3 is CASSLGTGTIMNTEAFF. In DNA form, the CDR3 reads TGTGCCAGCAGCTTAGGCACAGGGACTATTATGAACACTGAAGCTTTCTTT. The full variable domain, its missing parts supplied by reference TRBV7-6 and TRBJ1-1, is GAGVSQSPRYKVTKRGQDVALRCDPISGHVSLYWYRQALGQGPEFLTYFNYEAQQDKSGLPNDRFSAERPEGSISTLTIQRTEQRDSAMYRCASSLGTGTIMNTEAFFGQGTRLTVV.

The chain joins TRBV4-1 to TRBJ2-1, with D tentatively TRBD2 (6 bases). Trimming shortened V by 3 bases and J by 2 bases, and 14 bases separated the two germline ends. CDR3 length: 16 residues. Germline V gene lookup returns CDR1 MGHRA and CDR2 YSYEKL. The CDR3 spells CASSHVVGGAYNEQFF. DNA for the CDR3: TGCGCCAGCAGCCATGTTGTGGGGGGAGCCTACAATGAGCAGTTCTTC.

This clone has more than one count but fewer than ten. CDR3 in amino acids: CASSTGRLAGGNPYNEQFF. CDR3 sequence (DNA): TGTGCCAGCAGCACCGGGAGGCTAGCGGGAGGAAACCCCTACAATGAGCAGTTCTTC. V usage is TRBV9 and J usage is TRBJ2-1; 11 bases line up with TRBD2. Trimming cost V 4 bases and J 2 bases; bases outside gene matches: 14. Germline loops: CDR1 SGDLS, CDR2 YYNGEE. This CDR3 spans 19 amino acids.

CDR3 sequence: CASSTYTGELFF. The CDR3 region has the DNA TGTGCCAGCAGCACCTATACCGGGGAGCTGTTTTTT. The rearrangement uses TRBV7-9 and TRBJ2-2; D gene uncertain. Germline values: CDR1 SEHNR, CDR2 FQNEAQ (reference sequence). V lost 5 bases and J 5 bases, leaving 6 bases between the germline ends. The CDR3 extends over 12 amino acids.

This chain links TRBV15 with TRBJ1-6; a possible D gene is TRBD1 (5 bases). Germline CDR1 reads LNHNV; CDR2 reads YYDKDF (reference sequence). The CDR3 has 13 amino acids. The CDR3 spells CGVRGDYNSPLHF. In nucleotides, the CDR3 is TGTGGGGTGCGGGGCGATTATAATTCACCCCTCCACTTT. Complete variable domain (other parts from reference TRBV15 and TRBJ1-6): DAMVIQNPRYQVTQFGKPVTLSCSQTLNHNVMYWYQQKSSQAPKLLFHYYDKDFNNEADTPDNFQSRRPNTSFCFLDIRSPGLGDTAMYLCGVRGDYNSPLHFGNGTRLTVT.

The chain uses TRBV5-1 and TRBJ2-3; 11 bases match TRBD2. The ends lost 4 bases at V and 0 bases at J; junction bases unmatched: 4. The CDR3 contains 16 residues. Per the germline V gene, CDR1 is SGHRS and CDR2 is YFSETQ. CDR3 sequence (DNA): TGCGCCAGCAGCAGCGGGACTAGCGGAAGCACAGATACGCAGTATTTT. It yields the protein CASSSGTSGSTDTQYF.

This sequence joins TRBV6-5 and TRBJ2-1, with a possible D match to TRBD2 (6 bases). V dropped 9 bases and J dropped 0 bases, with 15 bases sitting between them. CDR3 length equals 15 residues. Germline values: CDR1 MNHEY, CDR2 SVGAGI. This chain's CDR3 is CASSGSWGSYNEQFF. For the CDR3, the DNA is TGTGCCAGTAGCGGTTCGTGGGGCTCCTACAATGAGCAGTTCTTC.

The genes are TRBV14 and TRBJ2-3, with 8 bases aligning to TRBD2. The junction had 8 bases not matched to a gene; V was cut back by 1 base and J by 2 bases. CDR1 and CDR2 from the germline V gene are SGHDN and FVKESK. The CDR3 loop spans 17 amino acids. The CDR3 reads CASSQGRLASHTDTQYF. As DNA, the CDR3 is TGTGCCAGCAGCCAAGGGAGACTAGCGTCCCACACAGATACGCAGTATTTT.

The rearrangement joins TRBV9 to TRBJ1-4; D ambiguous. The CDR3 sequence is 12 residues long. The germline gives CDR1 SGDLS, CDR2 YYNGEE. Trimming stripped 6 bases from V and 8 bases from J, with 11 bases between. CDR3 coding DNA: TGTGCCAGCATAAGATTGAGCGAAAAACTGTTTTTT. It translates to CASIRLSEKLFF.

CDR3 DNA sequence: TGTGCCAGCAGTCCGACACCTAGCAATCAGCCCCAGCATTTT. It is translated as CASSPTPSNQPQHF. The rearrangement uses TRBV6-6 and TRBJ1-5; unclear D gene. V lost 5 bases and J lost 0, with 8 bases in between. This CDR3 region has 14 residues. Germline CDR1 MNHNY, CDR2 SVGAGI (reference sequence).

The chain has TRBV25-1 and TRBJ1-2; 7 nucleotides match TRBD1. The V gene's germline CDR1 is MGHDK and CDR2 SYGVNS. With V trimmed by 2 bases and J by 2 bases, 2 bases remained unmatched. The CDR3 spans 14 residues. In nucleotides, the CDR3 is TGTGCCAGCAGTGAACAGGGGGGAAACTATGGCTACACCTTC. This sequence encodes CASSEQGGNYGYTF.

V gene TRBV6-6 combines with J gene TRBJ2-6; D may be TRBD2 (6 bases). The CDR3 sequence is 17 residues long. Per germline, CDR1 MNHNY and CDR2 SVGAGI (reference sequence). V was shortened by 5 bases and J by 4 bases, with 18 bases between the two germline ends. CDR3 protein: CASSPSPGRSGANVLTF. CDR3 bases: TGTGCCAGCAGTCCCAGCCCGGGGAGGAGCGGGGCCAACGTCCTGACTTTC.

The chain recombines TRBV2 with TRBJ1-2; TRBD1 might be the D (6 bases). The CDR3 has 14 amino acids. Germline V gives CDR1 SNHLY, CDR2 FYNNEI. V lost 5 bases and J 8 bases, leaving 18 bases between the germline ends. The CDR3 region is CASSQQWTAVGYTF. The DNA of the CDR3 is TGTGCCAGCAGTCAACAGTGGACAGCGGTAGGCTACACCTTC.

A few counts support this clone. This chain uses TRBV5-1 with TRBJ1-2, with TRBD1 matching over 11 bases. Germline V CDR1 and CDR2: SGHRS, YFSETQ. The CDR3 spans 15 residues. V lost 3 bases, J lost 2 bases, and 3 bases stayed unmatched. The CDR3 sequence is CASSSGTGGNYGYTF. As DNA, the CDR3 is TGCGCCAGCAGCTCAGGGACAGGGGGAAACTATGGCTACACCTTC. Full variable domain (rest looked up from reference TRBV5-1 and TRBJ1-2): KAGVTQTPRYLIKTRGQQVTLSCSPISGHRSVSWYQQTPGQGLQFLFEYFSETQRNKGNFPGRFSGRQFSNSRSEMNVSTLELGDSALYLCASSSGTGGNYGYTFGSGTRLTVV.